A selection of T cell receptor beta chains follows, all from one sample in a study of cytomegalovirus exposure and HLA in healthy donors. Profiling relied on immunoSEQ multiplex PCR, and the TCRdb table lists in-frame clones only, not all of them. This table holds some 60,000 clones, 65% to 90% found once. The sample comprised PBMCs. The receptors come from a female donor in good health and CMV-seronegative. CDR3s include the opening cysteine and the closing phenylalanine or tryptophan. A D gene is named only where the DNA matches it firmly. Clone size appears in some rows only: once, few, many, or a class for an expanded clone.

>TRBJ1-2|.|TRBV5-4|TRBD1|13
CASSDQGARGYTF
TGTGCCAGCAGCGATCAGGGGGCGCGAGGCTACACCTTC
>TRBJ2-1|.|TRBV5-6|.|17
CASSLAKQARSYNEQFF
TGTGCCAGCAGCTTGGCCAAACAGGCCAGGAGCTACAATGAGCAGTTCTTC
>TRBJ2-3|.|TRBV6-1|TRBD2|15
CASKGTSRHTDTQYF
TGTGCCAGCAAAGGGACTAGCAGACACACAGATACGCAGTATTTT
>TRBJ2-4|.|TRBV25-1|.|13
CASSSGVGNIQYF
TGTGCCAGCAGTTCAGGCGTGGGTAACATTCAGTACTTC
>TRBJ2-1|.|TRBV9|TRBD2|15
CASSLGLAEDNEQFF
TGTGCCAGCAGCTTGGGACTAGCGGAAGACAATGAGCAGTTCTTC
>TRBJ2-7|.|TRBV9|TRBD2|17
CASSAGLAGGPGYEQYF
TGTGCCAGCAGCGCGGGACTAGCGGGGGGGCCGGGGTACGAGCAGTACTTC
>TRBJ1-4|.|TRBV4-2|TRBD1|17
CASSQDSPQGTNEKLFF
TGTGCCAGCAGCCAAGACTCACCACAGGGGACTAATGAAAAACTGTTTTTT
>TRBJ2-1|.|TRBV15|.|16
CATSRGLSGVYNEQFF
TGTGCCACCAGCAGAGGGCTGTCGGGGGTCTACAATGAGCAGTTCTTC
>TRBJ2-2|.|TRBV28|.|16
CASSRTSGVGTGELFF
TGTGCCAGCAGCCGGACCTCGGGGGTCGGGACCGGGGAGCTGTTTTTT
>TRBJ2-1|.|TRBV7-2|.|14
CASSSGTAFNEQFF
TGTGCCAGCAGCTCAGGGACTGCGTTTAATGAGCAGTTCTTC
>TRBJ2-7|.|TRBV5-1|.|13
CARPRRLSYEQYF
TGCGCCAGGCCGCGGAGACTCTCCTACGAGCAGTACTTC
>TRBJ2-7|once|TRBV27|.|13
CSVGPRENDEQYF
TGCTCTGTCGGTCCGCGCGAGAACGACGAGCAGTACTTC
>TRBJ2-5|.|TRBV11-2|TRBD2|17
CASSPTLLAGGKETQYF
TGTGCCAGCAGCCCCACCCTACTAGCGGGGGGCAAAGAGACCCAGTACTTC
>TRBJ2-1|few|TRBV9|TRBD2|18
CASSVTASGILGSNEQFF
TGTGCCAGCAGCGTAACGGCTAGCGGGATTCTAGGGAGCAATGAGCAGTTCTTC
>TRBJ2-7|.|TRBV7-2|TRBD1|15
CASSGTGTTGYEQYF
TGTGCCAGCAGCGGGACAGGGACGACCGGGTACGAGCAGTACTTC
>TRBJ2-7|.|TRBV9|.|14
CASSVGDTHYEQYF
TGTGCCAGCAGCGTAGGGGACACCCACTACGAGCAGTACTTC
>TRBJ2-7|.|TRBV19|TRBD1|14
CASSPLQGDYEQYF
TGTGCCAGTAGTCCGCTACAGGGGGACTACGAGCAGTACTTC
>TRBJ1-3|few|TRBV30|.|17
CAWSRYRGTTSGNTIYF
TGTGCCTGGAGTAGATATAGGGGAACCACCTCTGGAAACACCATATATTTT
>TRBJ2-5|.|TRBV27|.|17
CASSFAGRRTGQETQYF
TGTGCCAGCAGTTTCGCGGGGCGACGGACCGGACAAGAGACCCAGTACTTC
>TRBJ2-7|few|TRBV15|TRBD1|18
CATSREQGTGVIGYEQYF
TGTGCCACCAGCAGAGAACAAGGGACAGGGGTTATCGGTTACGAGCAGTACTTC
>TRBJ1-1|.|TRBV10-1|.|15
CASSDEGVGNTEAFF
TGCGCCAGCAGTGATGAAGGGGTAGGGAACACTGAAGCTTTCTTT
>TRBJ2-1|.|TRBV5-1|.|15
CASRVNGDSYNEQFF
TGCGCCAGCAGAGTGAACGGGGATTCCTACAATGAGCAGTTCTTC
>TRBJ2-3|.|TRBV5-4|.|14
CASSLGGSTDTQYF
TGTGCCAGCAGCTTAGGCGGAAGCACAGATACGCAGTATTTT
>TRBJ2-1|.|TRBV7-9|.|15
CASSLASGVYNEQFF
TGTGCCAGCAGCTTAGCTAGCGGCGTGTACAATGAGCAGTTCTTC
>TRBJ2-7|.|TRBV27|TRBD2|15
CASSFLAGETYEQYF
TGTGCCAGCAGTTTTCTCGCGGGAGAGACCTACGAGCAGTACTTC
>TRBJ2-5|.|TRBV10-3|TRBD1|14
CAISLTGFQEAQYF
TGTGCCATCAGCTTGACAGGGTTTCAAGAGGCCCAGTACTTC
>TRBJ1-2|.|TRBV4-1|.|15
CASSQDLRGRDGYTF
TGCGCCAGCAGCCAAGATTTGCGGGGGCGAGATGGCTACACCTTC
>TRBJ2-7|once|TRBV6-1|.|11
CASSGGNEQYF
TGTGCCAGCAGTGGCGGCAACGAGCAGTACTTC
>TRBJ1-1|.|TRBV7-2|.|11
CASSQNTEAFF
TGTGCCAGCAGCCAAAACACTGAAGCTTTCTTT
>TRBJ2-3|.|TRBV5-4|.|15
CASSSGGIGADTQYF
TGTGCCAGCAGTAGTGGGGGGATCGGTGCAGATACGCAGTATTTT
>TRBJ2-5|once|TRBV30|TRBD1|14
CAWSRTGSGETQYF
TGTGCCTGGAGCCGGACAGGGTCCGGAGAGACCCAGTACTTC
>TRBJ1-2|.|TRBV21-1|.|19
CASSKGFGQSPSPDYGYTF
TGTGCCAGCAGCAAAGGATTCGGACAGTCCCCAAGTCCCGACTATGGCTACACCTTC
>TRBJ2-7|few|TRBV5-6|.|16
CASSPEAGQLSYEQYF
TGTGCCAGCAGCCCCGAGGCGGGACAGCTTTCTTACGAGCAGTACTTC
>TRBJ2-7|.|TRBV6-1|.|13
CASSEGLAYEQYF
TGTGCCAGCAGTGAGGGACTGGCCTACGAGCAGTACTTC
>TRBJ2-3|.|TRBV7-2|TRBD2|14
CASSSTGTSGTQYF
TGTGCCAGCAGCTCTACCGGGACTAGCGGTACGCAGTATTTT
>TRBJ2-3|.|TRBV7-9|TRBD2|15
CASSTRTSGSDTQYF
TGTGCCAGCAGCACTCGGACTAGCGGATCAGATACGCAGTATTTT
>TRBJ2-1|.|TRBV11-3|TRBD2|17
CASSLRSSGGVDNEQFF
TGTGCCAGCAGCTTGAGGTCTAGCGGGGGGGTTGACAATGAGCAGTTCTTC
>TRBJ2-7|.|TRBV27|.|14
CASSFSTGVDEQYF
TGTGCCAGCAGTTTCTCAACGGGAGTTGACGAGCAGTACTTC
>TRBJ2-1|.|TRBV10-2|TRBD2|14
CASSEMAGGGEQFF
TGCGCCAGCAGTGAGATGGCGGGAGGGGGTGAGCAGTTCTTC
>TRBJ1-2|.|TRBV28|TRBD1|15
CASSRRDRGYYGYTF
TGTGCCAGCAGTCGCCGGGACAGGGGCTACTATGGCTACACCTTC
>TRBJ2-1|.|TRBV2|TRBD2|14
CASSGGGGHNEQFF
TGTGCCAGCAGTGGCGGCGGGGGACACAATGAGCAGTTCTTC
>TRBJ1-2|.|TRBV29-1|TRBD1|13
CSVGQGFNYGYTF
TGCAGCGTTGGACAGGGCTTCAACTATGGCTACACCTTC
>TRBJ2-7|.|TRBV27|TRBD2|14
CASKISGRAYEQYF
TGTGCCAGCAAAATCAGCGGGAGGGCGTACGAGCAGTACTTC
>TRBJ2-7|.|TRBV7-3|.|19
CASSLKYLRGASSPYEQYF
TGTGCCAGCAGCTTAAAATACCTCCGCGGGGCTAGCTCCCCCTACGAGCAGTACTTC
>TRBJ1-1|.|TRBV7-9|.|13
CASSLLENTEAFF
TGTGCCAGCAGCTTACTAGAGAACACTGAAGCTTTCTTT
>TRBJ1-5|.|TRBV7-8|.|15
CASSLALGPNQPQHF
TGTGCCAGCAGCTTAGCGCTGGGGCCCAATCAGCCCCAGCATTTT
>TRBJ2-1|.|TRBV20-1|.|11
CSARETIEQFF
TGCAGTGCTAGAGAGACTATTGAGCAGTTCTTC
>TRBJ1-6|.|TRBV18|.|13
CASSPVGDSPLHF
TGTGCCAGCTCACCCGTAGGAGACTCACCCCTCCACTTT
>TRBJ2-3|.|TRBV27|TRBD2|16
CASLSLARGGTDTQYF
TGTGCCAGTCTCTCCCTGGCTCGGGGAGGGACAGATACGCAGTATTTT
>TRBJ2-1|.|TRBV7-2|TRBD1|14
CASRSAGTGNEQFF
TGTGCCAGCAGATCAGCCGGGACAGGCAATGAGCAGTTCTTC
>TRBJ1-2|.|TRBV5-5|.|17
CASSLDGQGRLTYGYTF
TGTGCCAGCAGCTTGGATGGCCAGGGGCGCTTAACTTATGGCTACACCTTC
>TRBJ2-3|once|TRBV4-1|TRBD2|15
CASSPGTISTDTQYF
TGCGCCAGCAGCCCAGGGACTATAAGCACAGATACGCAGTATTTT
>TRBJ2-1|few|TRBV4-2|.|12
CASSQVSNEQFF
TGTGCCAGCAGCCAAGTCAGCAATGAGCAGTTCTTC
>TRBJ1-4|.|TRBV30|.|14
CAWSQAGRNEKLFF
TGTGCCTGGAGCCAGGCCGGGAGGAATGAAAAACTGTTTTTT
>TRBJ1-5|.|TRBV12-5|.|16
CASGSFRAAGNQPQHF
TGTGCTAGTGGTTCCTTCAGGGCAGCCGGTAATCAGCCCCAGCATTTT
>TRBJ2-2|.|TRBV7-8|TRBD1|16
CASSLGQGAHTGELFF
TGTGCCAGCAGTTTGGGACAGGGGGCCCACACCGGGGAGCTGTTTTTT
>TRBJ1-1|.|TRBV12-5|TRBD1|15
CASGPGQGWIPEAFF
TGTGCTAGTGGCCCCGGACAGGGGTGGATCCCTGAAGCTTTCTTT
>TRBJ2-7|.|TRBV21-1|.|16
CASSMRTRVLNYEQYF
TGTGCCAGCAGCATGCGGACCAGGGTACTGAACTACGAGCAGTACTTC